The source of this TCR beta chain is a study of shared clonotypes between healthy human individuals. Study-level information: Per donor, CD8 memory used one plate, CD8 naive used two, CD4 memory used three and CD4 naive used three.

About this clone itself: As yet, its antigen is unknown.

Assay: immunoSEQ multiplex PCR; the TCRdb copy retains only in-frame clones and omits some. The sample includes 1,400,000 or so clones, roughly 98.5% seen only once; the top ten take 0.36%. Study conclusions and caveats: At large depth, rarefaction still showed sorted-subset sequencing to be incomplete. Sequencing depth was expected to influence donor clonotype sharing. The study drew on few donors, limiting represented genetic and exposure-history diversity.

The sample taken for sequencing was naive CD4+ T cells sorted from blood. Subset meaning: CD45RA+ positively selected. This clonotype was obtained from a man between 25 and 39 years old in good health.

The CDR3 loop is CASSRTGTRSYEQYF. The CDR3 nucleotides read TGCGCCAGCAGCCGGACCGGGACTAGGAGTTACGAGCAGTACTTC. The chain has TRBV5-1 and TRBJ2-7; 8 bases agree with TRBD2. Unmatched junction bases numbered 10, after V lost 4 bases and J lost 4 bases. CDR3 length: 15 residues. CDR1 and CDR2 from the germline V gene are SGHRS and YFSETQ.